A selection of T cell receptor beta chains follows, all from one sample in a study of patients and donors after allogeneic stem cell transplantation. TCRdb itself ran the RT-PCR reads through MiXCR, one entry per CDR3 protein. The table has 900,000 to 1,000,000 distinct CDR3 sequences, roughly 18% seen once. Sequenced material: blood, either unsorted or a sorted T cell fraction (not recorded which). The receptors originated from a human donor who was either an allogeneic HSCT recipient or a stem cell or donor lymphocyte infusion donor (not recorded which). It is not recorded whose cells these are; they may come from a transplant donor. CDR3s include the opening cysteine and the closing phenylalanine or tryptophan. D genes are given only for firm matches. Part of the rows lack a size; the others show once, few, many or a class for expanded clones.

clone size	D gene	J gene	V gene	CDR3 DNA	CDR3 protein
few	TRBD1	TRBJ1-4	TRBV18	TGTGCCAGCTCACGCCGGGACAGAGCACTATCAACTAATGAAAAACTGTTTTTT	CASSRRDRALSTNEKLFF
NA	NA	TRBJ2-7	TRBV18	TGTGCCAGCTCACCATTTGGCGGCTCCTACGAGCAGTACTTC	CASSPFGGSYEQYF
NA	NA	TRBJ2-7	TRBV27	TGTGCCAGCATCATCACAGGGAACGAGCAGTACTTC	CASIITGNEQYF
few	NA	TRBJ1-6	TRBV6-1	TGTGCCAGCAGTGACCATCCCCAGAAAGGGTCCCTCCACTTT	CASSDHPQKGSLHF
many	TRBD2	TRBJ2-1	TRBV3-1	TGTGCCAGCAGCCCTAGCCTTTTAGGACTAGCGGGAGCAGATGAGCAGTTCTTC	CASSPSLLGLAGADEQFF
NA	NA	TRBJ1-2	TRBV9	TGTGCCAGCAGTACCATCTATGGCTACACCTTC	CASSTIYGYTF
NA	NA	TRBJ1-2	TRBV9	TGTGCCAGCAGCGTAGCGGCCGGGAACTATGGCTACACCTTC	CASSVAAGNYGYTF
few	TRBD2	TRBJ2-7	TRBV11-2	TGTGCCAGCAGCCCATCTCGTGCGGGAGGACGCTACGAGCAGTACTTC	CASSPSRAGGRYEQYF
many	NA	TRBJ2-3	TRBV12-3/TRBV12-4	TGTGCCAGCAGATCTATTTACGATCTTACGCAGTATTTT	CASRSIYDLTQYF
few	TRBD1	TRBJ2-3	TRBV5-1	TGCGCCAGCAGCTTGGACACAGGGGGACCAGATACGCAGTATTTT	CASSLDTGGPDTQYF
NA	NA	TRBJ2-3	TRBV12-3/TRBV12-4	TGTGCCAGCAGTTTAGCGGATGAAAGGGGGTGGTCCCGGGATTTT	CASSLADERGWSRDF
once	NA	TRBJ2-2	TRBV20-1	TGCAGTGCTAGAGAAAAAGGCACCGGGGAGCTGTTTTTT	CSAREKGTGELFF
few	NA	TRBJ2-3	TRBV20-1	TGCAGTGCTAGAGATGGGGGCGGGATCGCAGATACGCAGTATTTT	CSARDGGGIADTQYF
NA	NA	TRBJ1-5	TRBV7-2	TGTGCCAGCAGCTTAGGAGTGGGAGCCCAGCATTTT	CASSLGVGAQHF
NA	NA	TRBJ1-4	TRBV29-1	TGCAGCGTTGAAGATCCAAAAGCGGGTTTAGATGAAAAACTGTTTTTT	CSVEDPKAGLDEKLFF
NA	NA	TRBJ1-5	TRBV7-9	TGTGCCAGCAGCTTAGCGGGTAGGGGAGGTAATCAGCCCCAGCATTTT	CASSLAGRGGNQPQHF